These 13 T cell receptor beta chains came from one sample sequenced in a study of blood T cell repertoires in COVID-19. The method was immunoSEQ multiplex PCR; TCRdb's version includes in-frame clones alone and lacks a portion of them. The profile shows just over 250,000 clones, around 87% of them singletons. The sequenced sample consisted of peripheral blood. Receptors originate from a woman aged 50 to 65 with acute or convalescent COVID-19.

The chain combines TRBV28 with TRBJ1-2; D is ambiguous. Deletions cut 4 bases from V and 4 bases from J, with 16 bases between. Germline CDR1 MDHEN, CDR2 SYDVKM. The CDR3 sequence is 15 residues long. DNA of the CDR3: TGTGCCAGCAGTTCCAAACATCGAACCCTCTATGGCTACACCTTC. Its protein product is CASSSKHRTLYGYTF.

This chain connects TRBV7-2 to TRBJ1-6, with TRBD1 matching 7 bases. The germline gives CDR1 SGHTA, CDR2 FQGNSA. The CDR3 runs 16 residues. The J segment lost 5 bases and the V segment lost 0 bases, leaving 4 bases of the junction unmatched. The CDR3 is CASSLAEGAHNSPLHF. CDR3 nucleotides: TGTGCCAGCAGCTTAGCGGAGGGGGCCCATAATTCACCCCTCCACTTT.

Here the CDR3 DNA reads TGTGCCAGCAGCTCTGGTAGCGGGAGTTTCTCCTACAATGAGCAGTTCTTC. Encoded protein: CASSSGSGSFSYNEQFF. The V call is TRBV7-3, the J call TRBJ2-1; 9 bases fit TRBD2. The CDR3 runs to 17 residues. The trim removed 4 bases at V and 0 bases at J, leaving 7 bases unmatched. Germline V CDR1 and CDR2: SGHTA, FQGTGA.

This clone was seen once. The chain combines TRBV19 with TRBJ2-3; 7 bases are a match to TRBD1. Looked up from germline, CDR1 is LNHDA and CDR2 is SQIVND (reference sequence). CDR3 length: 14 amino acids. J gave up 4 bases and V 7 bases, and 8 bases lay outside the gene matches. CDR3 bases: TGTGCCAGTAATCAGGGGGAGTGGGCAGATACGCAGTATTTT. Translation: CASNQGEWADTQYF.

The chain carries TRBV7-2 and TRBJ2-3, with 8 bases aligning to TRBD1. The CDR3 is made up of 17 amino acids. With V trimmed by 5 bases and J by 3 bases, 13 bases remained unmatched. The germline CDR1 and CDR2 sequences are SGHTA and FQGNSA. The CDR3: CASSTRQGQGVTDTQYF. Written as DNA, the CDR3 is TGTGCCAGCAGCACGCGACAAGGACAGGGTGTTACAGATACGCAGTATTTT.

Turning to this clone: One end of the junction varies from germline; a read error may be responsible. This sequence joins TRBV6-1 and TRBJ2-2, with a possible D match to TRBD1 (6 bases). Looked up from germline, CDR1 is MNHNS and CDR2 is SASEGT. The CDR3 length is 13 residues. CDR3 region: CASIEQGSGELFF. CDR3 bases: TGTGCCAGCATTGAACAGGGATCCGGGGAGCTGTTTTTT.

This chain uses TRBV10-3 with TRBJ2-1; D is perhaps TRBD2 (5 bases). Germline CDR1 and CDR2: ENHRY and SYGVKD. V was clipped by 3 bases and J by 0 bases, with 12 bases between them. The CDR3 totals 16 residues. The CDR3 region has the DNA TGTGCCATCAGTGATCCGACGGGGAGCTCCTACAATGAGCAGTTCTTC. As protein: CAISDPTGSSYNEQFF.

The chain employs TRBV4-3 and TRBJ1-3, with a tentative D call TRBD1 (6 bases). The CDR3 consists of 19 residues. Germline assignment: CDR1 LGHNA and CDR2 YSLEER. Trimming removed 0 bases at V and 0 bases at J, with 18 bases between. CDR3 amino acids: CASSQDHPQGDDSGNTIYF. The CDR3 DNA reads as TGCGCCAGCAGCCAAGATCACCCACAGGGAGATGACTCTGGAAACACCATATATTTT.

V usage is TRBV5-6 and J usage is TRBJ2-7, with D possibly being TRBD2 (6 bases). This CDR3 contains 14 residues. CDR1 is SGHDT and CDR2 is YYEEEE in the germline V gene. V was clipped by 2 bases and J by 6 bases, with 15 bases between them. CDR3 protein: CASSFREFDSEQYF. CDR3 nucleotide sequence: TGTGCCAGCAGCTTTCGGGAGTTCGACAGCGAGCAGTACTTC.

CDR3 protein: CASSEFAGDDTGELFF. Here the CDR3 DNA reads TGTGCCAGCAGTGAATTCGCGGGAGACGACACCGGGGAGCTGTTTTTT. The chain uses TRBV25-1 and TRBJ2-2, with TRBD2 matching over 7 bases. V was clipped by 1 base and J by 3 bases; unmatched bases: 5. Germline V gives CDR1 MGHDK, CDR2 SYGVNS. The CDR3 covers 16 residues.

This sequence joins TRBV18 and TRBJ1-3, with D possibly TRBD1 on 6 matching bases. Germline V lookup: CDR1 KGHSH, CDR2 LQKENI. The CDR3 loop spans 15 amino acids. V was pared by 3 bases and J by 4 bases, with 13 bases between. The chain's CDR3 is CASSPYSGGGNTIYF. The CDR3 nucleotides read TGTGCCAGCTCACCTTACAGTGGGGGCGGAAACACCATATATTTT.

CDR3 in DNA: TGCGCCAGCAGCCAAGATCCCCAGGGGGCATTTTCTGGCTACACCTTC. Encoded protein: CASSQDPQGAFSGYTF. J is TRBJ1-2 and V is TRBV4-1, with 8 nucleotides matching TRBD1. The germline gives CDR1 MGHRA, CDR2 YSYEKL. V shed 0 bases, J shed 7 bases, and the junction held 10 bases outside the gene matches. There are 16 residues in the CDR3.

This clone was counted once. V usage is TRBV29-1 and J usage is TRBJ1-1, with 7 positions matching TRBD1. Trimming took 7 bases from V and 1 from J; bases not matched to a gene: 9. This CDR3 is 14 amino acids long. Germline CDR1 and CDR2: SQVTM and ANQGSEA. This chain's CDR3 is CSEAPGQQNTEAFF. The CDR3 DNA reads as TGCAGCGAAGCACCGGGACAGCAGAACACTGAAGCTTTCTTT.